One sample yielded the 15 T cell receptor beta chains listed below, sequenced in a study of cytomegalovirus exposure and HLA in healthy donors. Primers included in the PCR were 60 Vbeta and 13 Jbeta primers. Profiled with immunoSEQ multiplex PCR; TCRdb holds only in-frame clones, not every one. The data show roughly 110,000 clones, roughly 82% seen once. Sequences were obtained from PBMCs. Receptor source: a male donor in good health and CMV-seropositive.

The table lists this clone with a few counts. The V and J genes are TRBV27 and TRBJ1-1; D is perhaps TRBD1 (5 bases). V was trimmed by 6 bases and J by 0 bases, leaving 14 bases between them. Germline V gives CDR1 MNHEY, CDR2 SMNVEV (reference sequence). The CDR3 is made up of 15 amino acids. CDR3 nucleotide sequence: TGTGCCAGCAGGGGTGTTGACAGTCTGAACACTGAAGCTTTCTTT. Its translation is CASRGVDSLNTEAFF.

The gene calls are TRBV2 and TRBJ1-6, with 7 bases aligning to TRBD1. With V trimmed by 3 bases and J by 10 bases, 9 bases remained unmatched. This CDR3 comprises 15 residues. Germline V gene sequence: CDR1 SNHLY, CDR2 FYNNEI. The CDR3 DNA is TGTGCCAGCAGTGAGACCGGGACAGCAGGATCACCCCTCCACTTT. This translates into CASSETGTAGSPLHF.

V and J are TRBV5-1 and TRBJ2-3, with D unresolved. This CDR3 comprises 15 residues. The V gene lost 1 base and the J gene lost 3 bases, with 12 bases spanning the gap. Germline V gene sequence: CDR1 SGHRS, CDR2 YFSETQ. The DNA for the CDR3 is TGCGCCAGCAGCTTGACCCCCGAGGAAACAGATACGCAGTATTTT. Translating gives CASSLTPEETDTQYF.

The genes are TRBV11-2 and TRBJ2-7, with D perhaps matching TRBD1 (5 bases). The CDR3 contains 15 residues. V was trimmed by 5 bases and J by 3 bases, leaving 17 bases between them. Germline assignment: CDR1 SGHAT and CDR2 FQNNGV. The CDR3 region has the DNA TGTGCCAGCAGCCCCCGACAGATAAAGGACTACGAGCAGTACTTC. Its protein product is CASSPRQIKDYEQYF. Drawing the rest from reference TRBV11-2 and TRBJ2-7, the complete variable domain is EAGVAQSPRYKIIEKRQSVAFWCNPISGHATLYWYQQILGQGPKLLIQFQNNGVVDDSQLPKDRFSAERLKGVDSTLKIQPAKLEDSAVYLCASSPRQIKDYEQYFGPGTRLTVT.

This clone was recorded only once. This rearrangement joins TRBV19 to TRBJ2-7; D possibly corresponds to TRBD2 (5 bases). CDR1 and CDR2 (germline): LNHDA, SQIVND (reference sequence). The CDR3 has 14 residues. V was clipped by 5 bases and J by 0 bases, with 11 bases between them. CDR3 in DNA: TGTGCCAGTAGTGCGACGGGAAGCTCCTACGAGCAGTACTTC. Encoded protein: CASSATGSSYEQYF.

Points on this clone: An end of the junction differs from the germline gene, which may be a read error. This chain joins TRBV6-5 and TRBJ1-2, with TRBD1 identical over 7 bases. The CDR3 consists of 13 residues. The germline gives CDR1 MNHEY, CDR2 SVGAGI. Here the CDR3 reads CASSLQGSLGYPF. CDR3 coding DNA: TGTGCCAGCAGTTTACAGGGGAGTTTGGGCTACCCCTTC.

The J gene is TRBJ2-5, the V gene TRBV4-1, with 10 bases identical to TRBD2. CDR1 is MGHRA, CDR2 YSYEKL, per germline. CDR3 length equals 15 residues. V lost 0 bases to trimming and J lost 10 bases; unmatched junction nucleotides: 8. The CDR3 protein is CASSQDVGTSVFQYF. The CDR3 DNA follows: TGCGCCAGCAGCCAAGATGTAGGGACTAGCGTATTCCAGTACTTC.

The DNA for the CDR3 is TGTGCCAGCAGTGTCCAGGGATCCTACGAGCAGTACTTC. Translation: CASSVQGSYEQYF. The chain couples TRBV25-1 to TRBJ2-7; possible D gene TRBD1, 5 bases. The CDR3 extends over 13 amino acids. Trimming shortened V by 4 bases and J by 1 base, and 8 bases separated the two germline ends. Germline V gene lookup returns CDR1 MGHDK and CDR2 SYGVNS.

The rearrangement joins TRBV7-3 to TRBJ2-1; 11 bases are shared with TRBD2. The CDR3 spans 16 residues. Germline values: CDR1 SGHTA, CDR2 FQGTGA. After removal of 3 bases from V and 7 bases from J, the junction contained 8 bases not matched to a gene. The CDR3 protein is CASSLATSGRKNEQFF. The CDR3 coding sequence is TGTGCCAGCAGCTTGGCCACTAGCGGGAGAAAAAATGAGCAGTTCTTC. Complete variable domain (other parts from reference TRBV7-3 and TRBJ2-1): GAGVSQTPSNKVTEKGKYVELRCDPISGHTALYWYRQSLGQGPEFLIYFQGTGAADDSGLPNDRFFAVRPEGSVSTLKIQRTERGDSAVYLCASSLATSGRKNEQFFGPGTRLTVL.

This sequence joins TRBV5-1 and TRBJ1-6, with D tentatively TRBD1 (5 bases). In germline, CDR1 is SGHRS, CDR2 YFSETQ. The germline V and J ends were trimmed by 5 bases and 7 bases, with 16 bases remaining between them. The CDR3 sequence is 15 residues long. The CDR3 protein is CASRDQGRMNSPLHF. The CDR3 bases are TGCGCCAGCAGAGATCAGGGCAGAATGAATTCACCCCTCCACTTT. Complete variable domain (other parts from reference TRBV5-1 and TRBJ1-6): KAGVTQTPRYLIKTRGQQVTLSCSPISGHRSVSWYQQTPGQGLQFLFEYFSETQRNKGNFPGRFSGRQFSNSRSEMNVSTLELGDSALYLCASRDQGRMNSPLHFGNGTRLTVT.

The chain combines TRBV18 with TRBJ1-1, with D unresolved. Per the germline V gene, CDR1 is KGHSH and CDR2 is LQKENI. The length of the CDR3 is 15 residues. Trimming removed 0 bases from V and 4 bases from J, with 12 bases in between. This CDR3 is CASSPPSFRVTEAFF. CDR3 coding DNA: TGTGCCAGCTCACCACCTAGTTTTCGGGTCACTGAAGCTTTCTTT.

The chain couples TRBV28 to TRBJ1-4, with 9 bases lining up with TRBD1. The junction had 8 bases not matched to a gene; V was cut back by 7 bases and J by 5 bases. Germline V gene data show CDR1 as MDHEN and CDR2 as SYDVKM. This CDR3 contains 15 residues. For the CDR3, the DNA is TGTGCCAGCACCTCGTGGGACAGGGTGAATGAAAAACTGTTTTTT. Encoded protein: CASTSWDRVNEKLFF. The whole variable domain, remainder taken from reference TRBV28 and TRBJ1-4, is DVKVTQSSRYLVKRTGEKVFLECVQDMDHENMFWYRQDPGLGLRLIYFSYDVKMKEKGDIPEGYSVSREKKERFSLILESASTNQTSMYLCASTSWDRVNEKLFFGSGTQLSVL.

This chain joins TRBV5-1 and TRBJ2-2; possible D gene TRBD2, 6 bases. This CDR3 is 16 amino acids long. Trimming stripped 0 bases from V and 2 bases from J, with 11 bases between. CDR1 and CDR2 (germline): SGHRS, YFSETQ. This CDR3 reads CASSLAAGTNTGELFF. The CDR3 bases are TGCGCCAGCAGCTTGGCCGCGGGGACTAACACCGGGGAGCTGTTTTTT.

J is TRBJ2-2 and V is TRBV4-2, with TRBD2 as a possible D gene (5 bases). This CDR3 spans 15 amino acids. V lost 1 base, J lost 1 base, and 7 bases lay in between. Germline assignment: CDR1 LGHNA and CDR2 YNFKEQ. This CDR3 is CASSQGGRNTGELFF. The CDR3 DNA reads as TGTGCCAGCAGCCAAGGAGGGAGGAACACCGGGGAGCTGTTTTTT.

The chain has TRBV18 and TRBJ2-7; 7 bases align to TRBD2. The V segment lost 3 bases and the J segment 4 bases; nucleotides outside the gene matches: 9. The V gene's germline CDR1 is KGHSH and CDR2 LQKENI. The CDR3 runs 15 residues. This CDR3 is CASSPGTTSTYEQYF. DNA of the CDR3: TGTGCCAGCTCACCTGGGACTACCTCTACTTACGAGCAGTACTTC. Full variable domain (rest looked up from reference TRBV18 and TRBJ2-7): NAGVMQNPRHLVRRRGQEARLRCSPMKGHSHVYWYRQLPEEGLKFMVYLQKENIIDESGMPKERFSAEFPKEGPSILRIQQVVRGDSAAYFCASSPGTTSTYEQYFGPGTRLTVT.